The sequence of this TCR beta chain was determined in a study of shared clonotypes between healthy human individuals (dated by TCRdb to about 2020). General notes on the study: The cohort comprised a couple of women and a few men aged 18 to 49 years. For each donor, three plates each were used for CD4 naive and CD4 memory, two plates were used for CD8 naive, and one plate was used for CD8 memory. To estimate repertoire size and how much clonotypes are shared between individuals, the study performed deep sequencing of blood TCR repertoires from roughly five healthy adults. To increase sequencing depth and limit assay-specific biases, different laboratories used diverse techniques to prepare libraries and sequence TCR repertoires. Per donor, leukapheresis produced somewhere between about 0.94 and 8.9 billion PBMCs. Study-level results and caveats: Sampling was restricted to blood, and TCR repertoires in tissue are likely to differ from TCR repertoires in blood. Pairwise subsampling led to the expectation that sequencing depth would affect the degree of clonotype sharing among donors. Across a handful of donors, 5% to 6% of naive CD4, more than 3% of naive CD8, approximately 2.5% of memory CD4, and approximately 0.42% of memory CD8 clonotypes were shared. Even with the large sequencing depth, rarefaction of the sorted-subset datasets indicated that sequencing was incomplete. Estimated clonotype richness was generally larger for naive than for memory subsets. The small number of donors limited the genetic and exposure-history diversity represented. Clonotypes shared by all four sorted-subset donors showed higher generation probabilities than non-shared clonotypes.

TCR CDR3 regions were amplified from genomic DNA by multiplex PCR using the deep immunoSEQ assay. Genomic DNA extracted from each cell subset was distributed evenly over all wells of several immunoSEQ 96-well plates, and each plate served as one replicate. For sorted subsets, 150 to 200 ng genomic DNA, equal to tens of thousands of T cell genomes, was loaded into each replicate PCR. Purified libraries were quantified with a Qubit 3.0 fluorometer, sized on a Bioanalyzer 2100, and re-quantified with the KAPA Library Quantification kit. Each immunoSEQ 96-well plate was sequenced on its own single-read 150-cycle Illumina NextSeq 550 flow cell. Regarding the original processing steps: Because only junctional sequences without quality scores were contained in the immunoSEQ output, filtering matching that applied to full-length reads could not be performed. To assign V/J genes and CDR3, sequences were annotated using PyIR, a Python wrapper for IgBLAST v1.9, with IMGT germline references. Reads with weak V/J assignments (E-value above 1e-6), missing CDR3, stop codons, out-of-frame junctions, or ambiguous translated residues were removed. V3J clonotypes were defined as sequences sharing an identical inferred V gene, J gene, and CDR3 amino acid sequence. Percentage overlap between repertoires was calculated by dividing the number of shared unique clonotypes by the size of the smaller repertoire. Three approaches were used to assess repertoire richness: RTK rarefaction, the Chao1 estimator, and Recon v2.1 estimates of unobserved clonotypes. OLGA was used to compute generation probabilities for all TCRbeta clonotypes that the gDNA method yielded from four donors. TCRdb limited this immuneACCESS table to in-frame rearrangements with V and J called. A share of clones is missing; checked studies link under half to unresolved V genes, and the rest is unexplained. The V and J calls and clone size were taken over from that table, and D and trimming were inferred from the DNA. Present in this sample are just over 2,000,000 clones, 85% to 95% of which were seen just once. The biggest ten clones account for 0.13% of the sample.

Comment on this clone: What antigen it recognizes has not been identified. Base qualities are not provided; no much larger clone lies one nucleotide away.

Healthy HIV-negative adults with no recently reported acute infections or vaccinations were included as donors. Every donor was a Caucasian adult residing in Nashville, Tennessee, USA. Magnetic negative selection was used to enrich CD4+ T cells, after which naive cells were positively selected on CD45RA and the negative fraction became the memory subset. Blood was obtained by leukapheresis, after which PBMCs were separated by Ficoll-Histopaque density gradient centrifugation and cryopreserved in liquid nitrogen vapor phase. Analytical flow cytometry was used to check the purity and quantity of every magnetically sorted T cell population. From each sorted fraction, genomic DNA was isolated and quantified by UV absorbance on a Nanodrop 2000c. Inclusive of the bounding cysteine and phenylalanine, the CDR3 is 17 residues long. Only the CDR3 part of the read is kept: 51 bases, read in frame from the first base. CDR1 and CDR2, per the germline V gene, are SGDLS and YYNGEE. Trimming leaves V shorter by 0 bases and J shorter by 9 bases, with the junction holding 13 bases beyond the gene matches.

This receptor was obtained from a man aged 18 to 29 in good health. The chain is assembled from TRBV9 and TRBJ2-1, and TRBD2 aligns with 9 junction nucleotides. The sequencing input was naive CD4+ T cells sorted from blood. In the paper's terms, the cell subset or site label means: CD45RA+ positively selected. This receptor carries the CDR3 CASSVAPIAGGLGEQFF. The base sequence is TGTGCCAGCAGCGTAGCCCCTATCGCGGGAGGGCTCGGTGAGCAGTTCTTC.